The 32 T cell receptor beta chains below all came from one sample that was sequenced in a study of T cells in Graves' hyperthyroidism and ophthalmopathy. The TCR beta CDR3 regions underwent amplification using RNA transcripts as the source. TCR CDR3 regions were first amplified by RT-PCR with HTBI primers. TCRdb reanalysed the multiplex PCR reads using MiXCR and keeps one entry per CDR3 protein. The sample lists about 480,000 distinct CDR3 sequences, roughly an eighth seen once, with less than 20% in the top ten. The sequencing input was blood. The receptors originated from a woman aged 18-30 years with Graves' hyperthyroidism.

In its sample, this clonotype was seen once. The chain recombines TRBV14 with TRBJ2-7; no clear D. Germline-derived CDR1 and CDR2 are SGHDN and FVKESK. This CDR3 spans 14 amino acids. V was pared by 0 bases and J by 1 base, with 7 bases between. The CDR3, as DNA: TGTGCCAGCAGCCAAGATATTGGATCCTACGAGCAGTACGTC. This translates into CASSQDIGSYEQYV.

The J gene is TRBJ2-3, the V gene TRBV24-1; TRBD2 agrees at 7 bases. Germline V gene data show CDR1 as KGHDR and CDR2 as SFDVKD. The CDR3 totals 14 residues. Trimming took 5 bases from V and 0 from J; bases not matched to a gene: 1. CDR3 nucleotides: TGTGCCACCAGTGGAGCGGGGAGCACAGATACGCAGTATTTT. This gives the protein CATSGAGSTDTQYF.

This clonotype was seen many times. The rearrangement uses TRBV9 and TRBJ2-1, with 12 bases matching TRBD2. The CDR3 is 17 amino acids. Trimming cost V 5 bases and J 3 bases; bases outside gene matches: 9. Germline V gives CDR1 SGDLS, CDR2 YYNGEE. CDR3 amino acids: CASSLLWTSGDYNEQFF. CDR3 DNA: TGTGCCAGCAGTCTACTCTGGACTAGCGGGGACTACAATGAGCAGTTCTTC.

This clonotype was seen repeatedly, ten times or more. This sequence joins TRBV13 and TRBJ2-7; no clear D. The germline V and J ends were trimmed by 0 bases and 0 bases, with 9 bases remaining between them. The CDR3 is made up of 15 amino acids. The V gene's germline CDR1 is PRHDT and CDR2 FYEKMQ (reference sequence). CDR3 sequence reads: CASSLGRISSYEQYF. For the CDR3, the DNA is TGTGCCAGCAGCTTAGGTCGGATTAGCTCCTACGAGCAGTACTTC.

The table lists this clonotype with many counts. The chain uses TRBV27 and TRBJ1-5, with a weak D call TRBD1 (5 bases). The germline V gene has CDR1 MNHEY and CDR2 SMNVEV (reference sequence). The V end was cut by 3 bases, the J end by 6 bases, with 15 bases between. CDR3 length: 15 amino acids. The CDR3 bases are TGTGCCAGCAGTTTGCAGGCCAGGGCAGGTCAGCCCCAGCATTTT. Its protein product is CASSLQARAGQPQHF.

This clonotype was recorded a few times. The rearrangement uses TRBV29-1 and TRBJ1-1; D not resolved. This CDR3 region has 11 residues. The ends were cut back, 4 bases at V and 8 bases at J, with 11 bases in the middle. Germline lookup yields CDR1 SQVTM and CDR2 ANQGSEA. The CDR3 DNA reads TGCAGCGTTGTGCTGGGCCCCGAAGCTTTCTTT. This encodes CSVVLGPEAFF.

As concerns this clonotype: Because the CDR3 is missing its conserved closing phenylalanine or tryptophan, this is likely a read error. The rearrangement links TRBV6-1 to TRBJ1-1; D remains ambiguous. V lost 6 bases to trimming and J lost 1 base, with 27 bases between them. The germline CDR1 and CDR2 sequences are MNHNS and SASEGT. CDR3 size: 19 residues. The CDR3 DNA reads TGTGCCAGCAGCCCCGAGGCCAGCACGGTCCACTCTGGGAACACTGAAGCTTTCCTT. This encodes CASSPEASTVHSGNTEAFL.

The DNA of the CDR3 is TGTGCCAGCAGCTCACATAGCACCTTGGACAGGGTCGTGGCCAAAAACATTCAGTACTTC. Its protein product is CASSSHSTLDRVVAKNIQYF. The V gene is TRBV11-2, the J gene TRBJ2-4, with 8 bases aligning to TRBD1. The V segment lost 4 bases and the J segment 1 base; nucleotides outside the gene matches: 18. The CDR3 consists of 20 residues. Germline CDR1 and CDR2: SGHAT and FQNNGV.

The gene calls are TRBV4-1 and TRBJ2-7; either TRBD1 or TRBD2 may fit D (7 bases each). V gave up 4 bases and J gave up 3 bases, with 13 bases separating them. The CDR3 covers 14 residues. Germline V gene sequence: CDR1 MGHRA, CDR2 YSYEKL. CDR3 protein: CASSPQGGDYEQYF. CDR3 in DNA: TGCGCCAGCAGCCCGCAGGGGGGGGACTACGAGCAGTACTTC.

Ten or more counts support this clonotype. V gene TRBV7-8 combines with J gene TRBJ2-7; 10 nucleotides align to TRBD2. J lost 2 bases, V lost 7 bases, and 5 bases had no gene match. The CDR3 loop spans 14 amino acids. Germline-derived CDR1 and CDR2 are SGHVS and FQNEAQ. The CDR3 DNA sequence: TGTGCCAGCACGACCAGCGGGAGGGCCTACGAGCAGTACTTC. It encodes CASTTSGRAYEQYF.

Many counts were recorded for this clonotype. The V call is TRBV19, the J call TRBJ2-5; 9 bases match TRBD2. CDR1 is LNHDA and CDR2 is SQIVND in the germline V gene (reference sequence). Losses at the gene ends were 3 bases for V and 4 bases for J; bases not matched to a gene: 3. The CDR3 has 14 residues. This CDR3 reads CASSMGREGETQYF. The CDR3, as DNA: TGTGCCAGTAGTATGGGGCGGGAGGGAGAGACCCAGTACTTC.

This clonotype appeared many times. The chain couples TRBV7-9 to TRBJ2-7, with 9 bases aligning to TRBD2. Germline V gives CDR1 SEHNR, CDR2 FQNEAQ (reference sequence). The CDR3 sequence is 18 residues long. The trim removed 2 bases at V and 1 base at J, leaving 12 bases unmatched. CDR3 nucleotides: TGTGCCAGCAGCTTAAGGATTAGCGGGAGAAAATGGTCCTACGAGCAGTACTTC. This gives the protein CASSLRISGRKWSYEQYF.

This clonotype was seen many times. CDR3 amino acids: CASSFGTSDTQYF. In nucleotides, the CDR3 is TGTGCCAGCAGTTTCGGGACATCAGATACGCAGTATTTT. The chain employs TRBV27 and TRBJ2-3, with D possibly being TRBD1 (6 bases). Germline values: CDR1 MNHEY, CDR2 SMNVEV (reference sequence). CDR3 length: 13 amino acids. Trimming removed 3 bases at V and 4 bases at J, with 8 bases between.

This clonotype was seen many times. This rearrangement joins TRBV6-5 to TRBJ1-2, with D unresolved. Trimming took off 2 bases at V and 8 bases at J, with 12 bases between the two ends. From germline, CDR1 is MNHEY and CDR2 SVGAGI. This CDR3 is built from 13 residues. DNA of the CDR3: TGTGCCAGCAGTTACGGAGTCACGGGCGGCTACACCTTC. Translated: CASSYGVTGGYTF.

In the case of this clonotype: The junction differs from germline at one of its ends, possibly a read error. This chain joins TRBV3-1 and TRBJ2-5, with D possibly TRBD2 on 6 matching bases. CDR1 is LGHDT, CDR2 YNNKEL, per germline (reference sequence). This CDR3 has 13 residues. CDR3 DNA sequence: TGTGCCAGCAGCCGCGGGACCCAAGATACCCAGTACTTC. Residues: CASSRGTQDTQYF.

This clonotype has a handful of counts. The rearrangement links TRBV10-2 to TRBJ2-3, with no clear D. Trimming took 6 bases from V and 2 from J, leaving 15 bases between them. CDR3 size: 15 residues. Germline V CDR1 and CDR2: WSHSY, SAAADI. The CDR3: CASSLIQPYTDTQYF. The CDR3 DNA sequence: TGCGCCAGCAGCCTGATTCAACCCTACACAGATACGCAGTATTTT.

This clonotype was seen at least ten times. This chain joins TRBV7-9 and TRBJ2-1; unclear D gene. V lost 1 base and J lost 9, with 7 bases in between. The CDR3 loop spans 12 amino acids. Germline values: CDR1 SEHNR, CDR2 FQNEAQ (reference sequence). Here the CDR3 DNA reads TGTGCCAGCAGCTTAGATCAGACTGAGCAGTTCTTC. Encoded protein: CASSLDQTEQFF. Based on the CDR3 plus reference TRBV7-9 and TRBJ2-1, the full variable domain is DTGVSQNPRHKITKRGQNVTFRCDPISEHNRLYWYRQTLGQGPEFLTYFQNEAQLEKSRLLSDRFSAERPKGSFSTLEIQRTEQGDSAMYLCASSLDQTEQFFGPGTRLTVL.

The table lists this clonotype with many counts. CDR3 loop: CASSHRTGNTEAFF. DNA for the CDR3: TGTGCCAGCAGCCATAGGACCGGGAACACTGAAGCTTTCTTT. This chain connects TRBV3-1 to TRBJ1-1; D unclear. Trimming took off 3 bases at V and 1 base at J, with 9 bases between the two ends. Per the germline V gene, CDR1 is LGHDT and CDR2 is YNNKEL (reference sequence). The CDR3 has 14 amino acids.

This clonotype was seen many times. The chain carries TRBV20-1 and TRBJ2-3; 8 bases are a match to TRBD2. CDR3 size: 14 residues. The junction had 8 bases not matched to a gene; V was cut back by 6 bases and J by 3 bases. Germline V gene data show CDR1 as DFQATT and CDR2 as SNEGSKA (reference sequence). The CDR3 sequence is CSARRSGRTDTQYF. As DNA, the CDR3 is TGCAGTGCCCGGAGGAGCGGGAGAACAGATACGCAGTATTTT.

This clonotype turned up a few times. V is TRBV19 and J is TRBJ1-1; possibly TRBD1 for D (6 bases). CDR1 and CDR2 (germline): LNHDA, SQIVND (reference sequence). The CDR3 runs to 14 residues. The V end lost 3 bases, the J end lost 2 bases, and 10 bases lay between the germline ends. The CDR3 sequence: CASSIQTGNTEAFF. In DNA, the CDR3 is TGTGCCAGTAGTATCCAGACAGGCAACACTGAAGCTTTCTTT.

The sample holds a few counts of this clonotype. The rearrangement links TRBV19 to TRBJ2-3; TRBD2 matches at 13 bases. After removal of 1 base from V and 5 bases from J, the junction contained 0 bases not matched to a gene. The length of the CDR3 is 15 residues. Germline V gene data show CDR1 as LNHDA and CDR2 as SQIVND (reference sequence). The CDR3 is CASSIGLAGGDTQYF. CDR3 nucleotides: TGTGCCAGTAGTATAGGACTAGCGGGAGGAGATACGCAGTATTTT. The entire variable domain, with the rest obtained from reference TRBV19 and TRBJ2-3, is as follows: DGGITQSPKYLFRKEGQNVTLSCEQNLNHDAMYWYRQDPGQGLRLIYYSQIVNDFQKGDIAEGYSVSREKKESFPLTVTSAQKNPTAFYLCASSIGLAGGDTQYFGPGTRLTVL.

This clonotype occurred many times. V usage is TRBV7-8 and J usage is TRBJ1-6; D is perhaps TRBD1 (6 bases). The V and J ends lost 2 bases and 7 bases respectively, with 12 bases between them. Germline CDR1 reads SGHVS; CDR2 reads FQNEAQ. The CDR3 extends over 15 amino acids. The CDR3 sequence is CASSLWAGENSPLHF. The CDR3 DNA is TGTGCCAGCAGCTTATGGGCAGGGGAAAATTCACCCCTCCACTTT.

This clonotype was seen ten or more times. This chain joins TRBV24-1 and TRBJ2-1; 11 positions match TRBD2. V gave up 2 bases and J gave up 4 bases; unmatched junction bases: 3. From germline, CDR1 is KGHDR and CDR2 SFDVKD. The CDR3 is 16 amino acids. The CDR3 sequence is CATSDSGTSGYNEQFF. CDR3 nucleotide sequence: TGTGCCACCAGTGATTCCGGGACTAGCGGTTACAATGAGCAGTTCTTC.

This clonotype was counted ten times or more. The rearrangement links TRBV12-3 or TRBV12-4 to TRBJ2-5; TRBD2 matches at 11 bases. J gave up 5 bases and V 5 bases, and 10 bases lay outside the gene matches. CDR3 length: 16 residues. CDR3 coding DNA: TGTGCCAGCAGTGGCCTTAGCGGGAGGGCCGGCGAGACCCAGTACTTC. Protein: CASSGLSGRAGETQYF.

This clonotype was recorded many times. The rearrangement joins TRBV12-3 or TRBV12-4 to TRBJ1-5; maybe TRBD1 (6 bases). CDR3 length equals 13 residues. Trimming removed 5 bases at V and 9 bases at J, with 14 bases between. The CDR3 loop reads CASSRTARGPQHF. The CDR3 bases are TGTGCCAGCAGTCGGACAGCCCGTGGGCCCCAGCATTTT.

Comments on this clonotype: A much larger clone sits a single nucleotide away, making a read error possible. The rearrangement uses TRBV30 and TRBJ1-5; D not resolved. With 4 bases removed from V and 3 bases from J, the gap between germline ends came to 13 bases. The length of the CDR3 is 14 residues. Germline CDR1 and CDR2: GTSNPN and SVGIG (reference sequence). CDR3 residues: CAWNARWDNQPQHF. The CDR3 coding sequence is TGTGCCTGGAACGCCCGATGGGACAATCAGCCCCAGCATTTT.

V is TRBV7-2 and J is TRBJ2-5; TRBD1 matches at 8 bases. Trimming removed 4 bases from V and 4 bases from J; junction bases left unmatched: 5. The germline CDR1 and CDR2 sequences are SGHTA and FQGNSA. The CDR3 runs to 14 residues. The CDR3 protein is CASSSQGTGETQYF. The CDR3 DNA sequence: TGTGCCAGCAGCTCGCAAGGGACAGGAGAGACCCAGTACTTC.

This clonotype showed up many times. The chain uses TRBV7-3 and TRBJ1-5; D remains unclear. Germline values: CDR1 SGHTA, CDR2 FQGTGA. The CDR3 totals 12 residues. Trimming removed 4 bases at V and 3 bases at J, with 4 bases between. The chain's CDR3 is CASSSNNQPQHF. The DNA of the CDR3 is TGTGCCAGCAGCTCGAACAATCAGCCCCAGCATTTT. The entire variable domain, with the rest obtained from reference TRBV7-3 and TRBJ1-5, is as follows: GAGVSQTPSNKVTEKGKYVELRCDPISGHTALYWYRQSLGQGPEFLIYFQGTGAADDSGLPNDRFFAVRPEGSVSTLKIQRTERGDSAVYLCASSSNNQPQHFGDGTRLSIL.

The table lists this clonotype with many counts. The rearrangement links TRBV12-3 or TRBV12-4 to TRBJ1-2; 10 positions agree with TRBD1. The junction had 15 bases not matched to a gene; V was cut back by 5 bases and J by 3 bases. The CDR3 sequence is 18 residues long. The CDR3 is CASSAPRDRGVDDYGYTF. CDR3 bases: TGTGCCAGCAGTGCCCCCCGGGACAGGGGCGTAGATGACTATGGCTACACCTTC.

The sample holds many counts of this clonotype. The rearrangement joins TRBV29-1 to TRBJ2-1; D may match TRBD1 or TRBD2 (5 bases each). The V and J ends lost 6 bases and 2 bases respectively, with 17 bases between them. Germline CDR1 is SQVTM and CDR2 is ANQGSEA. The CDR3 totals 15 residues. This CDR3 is CSVPPPGLPYNEQFF. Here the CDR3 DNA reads TGCAGCGTCCCCCCCCCGGGGCTCCCCTACAATGAGCAGTTCTTC.

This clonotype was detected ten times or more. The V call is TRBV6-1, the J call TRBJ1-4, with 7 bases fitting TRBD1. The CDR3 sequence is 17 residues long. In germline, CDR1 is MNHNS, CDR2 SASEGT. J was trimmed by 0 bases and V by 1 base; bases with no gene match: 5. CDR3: CASSEGQGYATNEKLFF. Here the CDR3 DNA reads TGTGCCAGCAGTGAAGGACAGGGCTACGCAACTAATGAAAAACTGTTTTTT.

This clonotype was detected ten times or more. The CDR3 DNA reads TGTGCCAGCAGTTTATGGGCTAGCGGAGGGGCCGGGGAGCTGTTTTTT. Protein: CASSLWASGGAGELFF. This rearrangement joins TRBV27 to TRBJ2-2, with 7 bases identical to TRBD2. The CDR3 is made up of 16 amino acids. V shed 1 base and J 6 bases; nucleotides not matched to a gene: 8. CDR1 and CDR2 from the germline V gene are MNHEY and SMNVEV (reference sequence).